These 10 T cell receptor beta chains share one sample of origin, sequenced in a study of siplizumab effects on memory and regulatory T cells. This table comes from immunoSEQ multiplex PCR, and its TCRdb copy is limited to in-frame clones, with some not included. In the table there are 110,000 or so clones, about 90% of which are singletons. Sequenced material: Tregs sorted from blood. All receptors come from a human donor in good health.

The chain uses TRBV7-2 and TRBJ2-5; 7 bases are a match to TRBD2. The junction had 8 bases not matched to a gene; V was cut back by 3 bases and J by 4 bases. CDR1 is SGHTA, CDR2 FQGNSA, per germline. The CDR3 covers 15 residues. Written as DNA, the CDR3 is TGTGCCAGCAGCTTTCAGGGAGGGTGGGCAGAGACCCAGTACTTC. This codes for CASSFQGGWAETQYF.

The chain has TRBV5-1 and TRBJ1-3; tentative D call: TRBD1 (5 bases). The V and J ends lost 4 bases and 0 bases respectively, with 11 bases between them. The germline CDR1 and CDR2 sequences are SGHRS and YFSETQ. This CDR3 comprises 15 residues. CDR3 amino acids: CASSRDPSSGNTIYF. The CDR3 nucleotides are TGCGCCAGCAGCCGGGACCCTAGCTCTGGAAACACCATATATTTT.

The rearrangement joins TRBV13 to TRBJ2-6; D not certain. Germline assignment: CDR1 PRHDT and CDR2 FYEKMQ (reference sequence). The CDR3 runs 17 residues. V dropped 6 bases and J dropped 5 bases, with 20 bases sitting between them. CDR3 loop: CASRITRVQSRANVLTF. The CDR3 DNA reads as TGTGCCAGCAGGATTACCAGAGTACAAAGTCGGGCCAACGTCCTGACTTTC.

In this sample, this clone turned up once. In nucleotides, the CDR3 is TGTGCCAGCAGTTACTCGGCGGGGAACACTGAAGCTTTCTTT. Its protein product is CASSYSAGNTEAFF. The chain joins TRBV6-6 to TRBJ1-1; D uncertain. The germline V gene has CDR1 MNHNY and CDR2 SVGAGI (reference sequence). Trimming stripped 0 bases from V and 1 base from J, with 6 bases between. This CDR3 region has 14 residues.

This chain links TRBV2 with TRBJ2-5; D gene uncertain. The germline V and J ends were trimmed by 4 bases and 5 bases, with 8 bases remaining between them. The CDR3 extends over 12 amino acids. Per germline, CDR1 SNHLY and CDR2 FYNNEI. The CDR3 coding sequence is TGTGCCAGCAGTGTGGTACGGGAGACCCAGTACTTC. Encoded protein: CASSVVRETQYF.

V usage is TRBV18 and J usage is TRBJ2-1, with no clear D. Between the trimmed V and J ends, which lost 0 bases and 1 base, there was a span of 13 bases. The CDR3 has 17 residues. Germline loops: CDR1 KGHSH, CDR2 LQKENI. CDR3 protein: CASSPPVALGSYNEQFF. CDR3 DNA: TGTGCCAGCTCACCACCCGTCGCCTTGGGTTCCTACAATGAGCAGTTCTTC.

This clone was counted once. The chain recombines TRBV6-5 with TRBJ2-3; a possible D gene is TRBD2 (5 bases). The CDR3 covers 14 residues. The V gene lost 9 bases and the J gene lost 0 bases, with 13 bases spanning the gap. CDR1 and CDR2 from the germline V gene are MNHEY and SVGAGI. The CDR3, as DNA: TGTGCCAGTCAACGGAGCGGTAGCACAGATACGCAGTATTTT. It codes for CASQRSGSTDTQYF.

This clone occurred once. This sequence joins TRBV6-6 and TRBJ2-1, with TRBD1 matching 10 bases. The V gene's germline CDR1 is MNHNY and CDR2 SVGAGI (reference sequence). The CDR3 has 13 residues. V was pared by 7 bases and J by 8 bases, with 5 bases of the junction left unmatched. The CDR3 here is CASTRQGADEQFF. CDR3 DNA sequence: TGTGCCAGCACCCGACAGGGGGCGGATGAGCAGTTCTTC.

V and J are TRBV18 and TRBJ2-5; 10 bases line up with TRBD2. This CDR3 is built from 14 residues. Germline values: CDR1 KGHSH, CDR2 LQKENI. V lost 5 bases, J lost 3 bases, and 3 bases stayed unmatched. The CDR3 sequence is CASSKTSGEETQYF. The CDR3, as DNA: TGTGCCAGCTCAAAAACTAGCGGGGAAGAGACCCAGTACTTC.

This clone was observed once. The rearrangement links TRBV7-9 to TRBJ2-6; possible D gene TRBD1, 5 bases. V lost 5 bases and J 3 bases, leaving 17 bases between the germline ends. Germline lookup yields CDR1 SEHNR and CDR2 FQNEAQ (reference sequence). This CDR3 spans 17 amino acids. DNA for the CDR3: TGTGCCAGCAGCCCCCACCAGGGTGTCCTTGGGGCCAACGTCCTGACTTTC. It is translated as CASSPHQGVLGANVLTF.